This record covers a single T cell receptor (beta chain). Its matching antigen is unknown. Unique molecular identifiers were built into the TCRbeta library. MiXCR, run by TCRdb on the PCR reads, gives a single entry per CDR3 protein. The top ten clones hold approximately 39% of a sample with 450,000 to 700,000 distinct CDR3 sequences, more than 20% of them seen once. The CDR3 runs 16 residues. Germline V lookup: CDR1 ENHRY, CDR2 SYGVKD. The germline V and J ends were trimmed by 2 bases and 1 base, with 11 bases remaining between them. This entry belongs to a study of T-cell reconstitution after alpha-beta-depleted transplantation in children. Study-level results: One year post-transplant, T-cell counts and diversity were largely derived from T cells produced anew. Several hundred expanded graft clones reportedly gave rise to the alpha-beta T cells present about two months after transplant. For some patients, TCRbeta diversity was high at day 60 because of recipient T cells and thymic progenitors that survived.

The sample consisted of PBMCs, taken before TCRalphabeta/CD19-depleted stem cell transplant. This chain connects TRBV10-3 to TRBJ1-4; TRBD1 might be the D (6 bases). This sequence originates from a boy in the first two years of life with Wiskott-Aldrich syndrome, due to receive a stem cell transplant. The CDR3 nucleotides read TGTGCCATCAGTGAGAGGGGGGCGCTAACTAATGAAAAACTGTTTTTT. The encoded protein is CAISERGALTNEKLFF.